These T cell receptor beta chains were read from a single sample in a study of blood T cells in healthy people across ages. In TCRdb, the 5' RACE reads were re-called with MiXCR into one record per CDR3 protein. The sample lists about 570,000 distinct CDR3 sequences, approximately 27% occurring once. Source material: blood. These receptors all stem from a woman aged 70 to 79 in good health. CDR3s include the opening cysteine and the closing phenylalanine or tryptophan. The order of the fields is V gene, D gene, J gene, clone size, CDR3 DNA, CDR3 protein. D genes are given only for firm matches. The size field is filled for only some rows; it gives once, few, many or a size class.

TRBV5-8	.	TRBJ1-5	few	TGTGCCAGCAGCTTAGTAGATAGAACCCAGCCCCAGCATTTT	CASSLVDRTQPQHF
TRBV20-1	TRBD1	TRBJ1-6	.	TGCAGTGCTAGGGGACAGGGAACCTCACCCCTCCACTTT	CSARGQGTSPLHF
TRBV11-2	.	TRBJ1-4	few	TGTGCCAGCAGCTTTAGTGACCAGGGAAAACTGCTTTTT	CASSFSDQGKLLF
TRBV6-2/TRBV6-3	TRBD2	TRBJ2-1	few	TGTGCCAGCGGGCGGGGGGGCCACAGGGAGCAGTTCTTC	CASGRGGHREQFF
TRBV20-1	TRBD2	TRBJ2-5	.	TGCAGTGCTGGGAGCGGGGCTGAGACCCAGTACTTC	CSAGSGAETQYF
TRBV6-1	.	TRBJ1-5	few	TGTGCCAGCAAAGAACTTGGGGGGGGCAATCAGCCCCAGCATTTT	CASKELGGGNQPQHF
TRBV2	.	TRBJ1-1	.	TGTGCCAGCAGACCCAGGGCGGTCGGCACTGAAGCTTTCTTT	CASRPRAVGTEAFF
TRBV4-3	.	TRBJ2-5	.	TGCGCCAGCAGCCTTAGGGGGACGATGGAAGAGACCCAGTACTTC	CASSLRGTMEETQYF
TRBV28	TRBD2	TRBJ2-1	few	TGTGCCAGCAGGCCTTTCACTAGCGGGGGGTGGGGGAAGCAGTTCTTC	CASRPFTSGGWGKQFF
TRBV14	TRBD2	TRBJ2-7	.	TGTGCCAGCAGCCCCCTGGGACTAGCCGGCTACGAGCAGTACTTC	CASSPLGLAGYEQYF
TRBV5-1	.	TRBJ1-1	few	TGCGCCAGCAGCCCCCCCTGGGGATCGAACACTGAAGCTTTCTTT	CASSPPWGSNTEAFF
TRBV21-1	.	TRBJ2-7	few	TGTGCCAGCAGCAAAGGGCTAGCGGGGGGGGACGAGCAGTACTTC	CASSKGLAGGDEQYF
TRBV6-1	TRBD1	TRBJ1-5	few	TGTGCCAGCAGAGCCGGGACAGCCAGTCATTATAGCAATCAGCCCCAGCATTTT	CASRAGTASHYSNQPQHF
TRBV3-1	.	TRBJ1-6	few	TGTGCCAGCAGCCCGTCGGACACCTTTTCACCCCTCCACTTT	CASSPSDTFSPLHF
TRBV29-1	TRBD1	TRBJ2-4	few	TGCAGCGTTGAAGGGACAGGGGACATTCAGTACTTC	CSVEGTGDIQYF
TRBV5-1	.	TRBJ2-4	.	TGCGCCAGCAGCCGGGCGGTAAGGGACATTCAGTACTTC	CASSRAVRDIQYF